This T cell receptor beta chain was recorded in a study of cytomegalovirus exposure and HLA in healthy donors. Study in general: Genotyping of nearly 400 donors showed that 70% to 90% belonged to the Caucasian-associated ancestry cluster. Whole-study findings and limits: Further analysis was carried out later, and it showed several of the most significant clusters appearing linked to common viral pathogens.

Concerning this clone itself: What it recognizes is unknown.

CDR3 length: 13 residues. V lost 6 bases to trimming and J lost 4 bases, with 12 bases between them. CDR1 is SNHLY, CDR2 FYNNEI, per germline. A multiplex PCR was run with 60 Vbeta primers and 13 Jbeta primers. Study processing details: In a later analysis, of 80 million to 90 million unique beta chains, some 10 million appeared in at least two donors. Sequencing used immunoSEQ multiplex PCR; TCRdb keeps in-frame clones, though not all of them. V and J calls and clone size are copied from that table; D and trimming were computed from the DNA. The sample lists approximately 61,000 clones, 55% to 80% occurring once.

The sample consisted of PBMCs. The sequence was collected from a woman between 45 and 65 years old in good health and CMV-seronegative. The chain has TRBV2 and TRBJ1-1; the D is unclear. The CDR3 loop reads CASRRTGPTEAFF. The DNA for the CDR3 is TGTGCCAGCAGACGTACTGGGCCCACTGAAGCTTTCTTT. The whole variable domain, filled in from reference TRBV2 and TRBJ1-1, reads EPEVTQTPSHQVTQMGQEVILRCVPISNHLYFYWYRQILGQKVEFLVSFYNNEISEKSEIFDDQFSVERPDGSNFTLKIRSTKLEDSAMYFCASRRTGPTEAFFGQGTRLTVV.